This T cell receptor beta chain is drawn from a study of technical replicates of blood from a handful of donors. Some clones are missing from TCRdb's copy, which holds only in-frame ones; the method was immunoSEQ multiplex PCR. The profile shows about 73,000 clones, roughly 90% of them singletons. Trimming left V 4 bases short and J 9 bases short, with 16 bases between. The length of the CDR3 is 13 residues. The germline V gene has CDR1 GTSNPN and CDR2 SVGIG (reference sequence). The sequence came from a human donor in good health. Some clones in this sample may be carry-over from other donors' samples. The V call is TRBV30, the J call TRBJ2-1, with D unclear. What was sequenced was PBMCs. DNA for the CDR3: TGTGCCTGGATTCCCAACTACTTCGGTGAGCAGTTCTTC. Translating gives CAWIPNYFGEQFF.